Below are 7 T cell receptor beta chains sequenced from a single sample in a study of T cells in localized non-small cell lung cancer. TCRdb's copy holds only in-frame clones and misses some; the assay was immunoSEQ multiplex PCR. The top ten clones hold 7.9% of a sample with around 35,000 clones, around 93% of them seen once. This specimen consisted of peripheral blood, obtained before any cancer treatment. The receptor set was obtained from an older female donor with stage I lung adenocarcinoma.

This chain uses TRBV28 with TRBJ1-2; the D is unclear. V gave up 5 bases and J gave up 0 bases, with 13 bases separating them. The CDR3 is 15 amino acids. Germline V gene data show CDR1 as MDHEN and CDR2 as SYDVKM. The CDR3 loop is CASSIRAPSNYGYTF. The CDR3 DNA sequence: TGTGCCAGCAGTATCCGGGCCCCATCTAACTATGGCTACACCTTC.

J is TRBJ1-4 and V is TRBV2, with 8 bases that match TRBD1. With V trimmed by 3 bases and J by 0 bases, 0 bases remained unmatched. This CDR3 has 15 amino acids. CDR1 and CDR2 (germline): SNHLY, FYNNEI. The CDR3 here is CASSEGQATNEKLFF. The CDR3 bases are TGTGCCAGCAGTGAGGGACAGGCAACTAATGAAAAACTGTTTTTT.

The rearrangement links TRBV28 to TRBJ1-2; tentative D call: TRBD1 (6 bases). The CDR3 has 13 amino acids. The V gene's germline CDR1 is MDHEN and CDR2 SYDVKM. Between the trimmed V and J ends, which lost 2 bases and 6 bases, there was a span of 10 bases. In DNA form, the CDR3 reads TGTGCCAGCAGTTTACGGCAGGGGAATGGCTACACCTTC. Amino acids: CASSLRQGNGYTF.

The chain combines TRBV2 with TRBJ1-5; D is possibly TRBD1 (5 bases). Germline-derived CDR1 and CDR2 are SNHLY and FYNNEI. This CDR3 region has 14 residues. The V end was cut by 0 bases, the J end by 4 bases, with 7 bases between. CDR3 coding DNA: TGTGCCAGCAGTGAAGCCAGGGTAAATCAGCCCCAGCATTTT. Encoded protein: CASSEARVNQPQHF.

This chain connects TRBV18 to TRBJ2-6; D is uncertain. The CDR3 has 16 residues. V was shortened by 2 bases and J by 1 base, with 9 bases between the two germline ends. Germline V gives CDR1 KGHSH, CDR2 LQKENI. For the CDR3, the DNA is TGTGCCAGCTCACCAGATATCGGATCTGGGGCCAACGTCCTGACTTTC. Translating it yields CASSPDIGSGANVLTF.

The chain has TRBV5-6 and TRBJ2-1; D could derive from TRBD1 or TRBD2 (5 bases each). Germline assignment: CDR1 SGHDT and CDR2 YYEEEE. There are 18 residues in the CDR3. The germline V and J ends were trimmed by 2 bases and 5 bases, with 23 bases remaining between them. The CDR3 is CASSFFGAGTPTDNEQFF. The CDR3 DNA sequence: TGTGCCAGCAGCTTTTTCGGGGCAGGGACCCCTACGGACAATGAGCAGTTCTTC.

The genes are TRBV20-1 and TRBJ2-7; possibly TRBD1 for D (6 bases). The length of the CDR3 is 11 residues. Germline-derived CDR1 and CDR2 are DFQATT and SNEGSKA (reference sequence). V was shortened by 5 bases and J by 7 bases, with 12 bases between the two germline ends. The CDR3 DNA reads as TGCAGTGCTCCTAACAGGGTGGAGCAGTACTTC. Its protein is CSAPNRVEQYF.